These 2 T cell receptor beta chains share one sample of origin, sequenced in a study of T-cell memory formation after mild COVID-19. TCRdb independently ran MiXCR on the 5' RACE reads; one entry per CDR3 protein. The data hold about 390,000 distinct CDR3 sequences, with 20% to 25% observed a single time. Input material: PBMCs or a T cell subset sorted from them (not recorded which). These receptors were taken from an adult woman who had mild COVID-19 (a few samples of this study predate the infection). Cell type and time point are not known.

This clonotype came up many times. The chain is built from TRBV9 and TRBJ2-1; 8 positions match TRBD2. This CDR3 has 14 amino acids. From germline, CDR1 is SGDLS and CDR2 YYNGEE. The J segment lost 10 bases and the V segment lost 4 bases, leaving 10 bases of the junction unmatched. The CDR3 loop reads CASSTAGGPREQFF. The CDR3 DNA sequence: TGTGCCAGCAGCACCGCGGGGGGCCCTCGGGAGCAGTTCTTC.

Written as DNA, the CDR3 is TGTGCCAGCTCACGTGAGCCAGAGGCGAACTATGGCTACACCTTC. It encodes CASSREPEANYGYTF. The V and J genes are TRBV18 and TRBJ1-2; no definite D call. The V gene's germline CDR1 is KGHSH and CDR2 LQKENI. V was trimmed by 4 bases and J by 2 bases, leaving 14 bases between them. This CDR3 is built from 15 residues.